This T cell receptor (beta chain) was recorded in a study of monozygotic twins with inflammatory bowel disease. Germline V gives CDR1 SGHRS, CDR2 YFSETQ. CDR3 length: 14 residues. Each CDR3 protein gets one entry in TCRdb, which reprocessed the 5' RACE reads and gives no DNA. The sample table includes fewer than 400,000 distinct CDR3 sequences. Someone took a roughly 2.5 ml blood sample from each of the donors. The sequenced sample was blood. The TCR originated in a human donor with ulcerative colitis or Crohn's disease, or a healthy co-twin of an affected twin (not recorded which). The chain uses TRBV5-1 and TRBJ2-5; TCRdb indicates TRBD1, and absent DNA this call remains unverified. CDR3 sequence: CASSFLLGAETQYF.